This T cell receptor (beta chain) is drawn from a study of cytomegalovirus exposure and HLA in healthy donors. Both 60 Vbeta primers and 13 Jbeta primers went into the PCR. TCRdb's copy holds only in-frame clones and misses some; the assay was immunoSEQ multiplex PCR. The table includes 190,000 or so clones, around 83% detected once. With regard to this clone: No antigen is known for it.

V lost 3 bases to trimming and J lost 1 base, with 16 bases between them. Germline V gene lookup returns CDR1 LNHDA and CDR2 SQIVND (reference sequence). The CDR3 consists of 17 residues. Study findings and constraints: TCR beta chains associated with HLA were, in a later analysis, more clonally expanded than equally common others.

Sequencing input: PBMCs. The V gene is TRBV19, the J gene TRBJ1-5; maybe TRBD1 (6 bases). This clonotype originated in a woman aged 50 to 60 in good health and CMV-seropositive. The CDR3 bases are TGTGCCAGTAGTATTGGGTTCGGGCAGGGGAGCAATCAGCCCCAGCATTTT. The encoded protein is CASSIGFGQGSNQPQHF.